A single sample is the source of the 13 T cell receptor beta chains below, sequenced in a study of T cell clonality in common variable immunodeficiency (dated by TCRdb to the mid-2010s). Library generation was performed with the immunoSEQ multiplex PCR assay. TCRdb took this table from immuneACCESS and kept in-frame rearrangements with V and J called. Such tables lack part of the clones; where checked against another copy, unresolved V genes explain under half of the gap, and the rest is unexplained. The data for this sample show about 28,000 clones, each detected more than once. The top ten constitute approximately 3.1% of the sample. Results and caveats for the whole study, not just this receptor: Fewer deletions and N-nucleotide insertions were reportedly observed in CVID TCRbeta sequences, and highly modified clones with 13 or more V deletions were reportedly absent from CVID TCRbeta sequences.

Their antigen targets remain unknown. The sample comprised peripheral blood mononuclear cells. These receptors came from a human donor with common variable immunodeficiency.

This clone has only a few counts. The read comes to an end 3 residues before the CDR3 does, leaving the germline J gene to fill in the end. The chain is built from TRBV20-1 and TRBJ2-7; 8 positions agree with TRBD2. With 3 bases clipped from V and 6 bases from J, the junction kept 10 bases outside the gene matches. The CDR3 covers 14 residues. The germline V gene has CDR1 DFQATT and CDR2 SNEGSKA (reference sequence). The sequenced CDR3 bases are TGCAGTGCTAGCGGTAGCGGGGCCTTGCGCGAG. Its protein is CSASGSGALRE. The full-length CDR3 reads as CSASGSGALREQYF.

Regarding this clone: The missing CDR3 end, 3 residues past where the read stops, is filled in from the germline J gene. V and J are TRBV6-2 or TRBV6-3 and TRBJ2-1; 8 nucleotides align to TRBD1. V lost 5 bases and J lost 5; bases outside the gene matches: 14. Germline V CDR1 and CDR2: MNHEY, SVGEGT. The CDR3 length is 17 residues. CDR3 bases read: TGTGCCAGCAGTCACCCCCAGGACAGGGCGCCAGACAATGAG. It encodes CASSHPQDRAPDNE. The whole CDR3 protein reads CASSHPQDRAPDNEQFF.

This clone rates as medium-sized. From the germline J gene comes the end of the CDR3, since the read stops 3 residues before it. The chain couples TRBV7-9 to TRBJ2-5, with D possibly being TRBD1 (7 bases). The CDR3 loop spans 15 amino acids. The germline V gene has CDR1 SEHNR and CDR2 FQNEAQ (reference sequence). The V gene lost 1 base and the J gene lost 4 bases, with 13 bases spanning the gap. Partial CDR3 DNA: TGTGCCAGCAGCTTAGTGGAGGGGGCGAGAGAGACC. Residues: CASSLVEGARET. The whole CDR3 protein reads CASSLVEGARETQYF.

This clone occurred a few times. The read is 3 residues too short to cover the CDR3 end, so that end is filled in from the germline J gene. The gene calls are TRBV20-1 and TRBJ2-5, with 10 bases lining up with TRBD1. V trimming: 5 bases; J trimming: 4 bases; junction bases outside the gene matches: 13. The CDR3 contains 16 residues. Germline V gene lookup returns CDR1 DFQATT and CDR2 SNEGSKA (reference sequence). The CDR3 protein is CSAPRDRGASAETQYF. The sequenced CDR3 bases are TGCAGTGCTCCAAGGGACAGGGGAGCCTCTGCAGAGACC.

Concerning this clone: The missing CDR3 end, 3 residues past where the read stops, is filled in from the germline J gene. This rearrangement joins TRBV7-6 to TRBJ2-1, with 9 positions matching TRBD2. The ends lost 0 bases at V and 3 bases at J; junction bases unmatched: 9. The CDR3 spans 18 residues. Germline-derived CDR1 and CDR2 are SGHVS and FNYEAQ. The covered CDR3 bases are TGTGCCAGCAGCTTAGCGAAGCGGGGGGCGCCGTTCTACAATGAG. It encodes CASSLAKRGAPFYNE. The CDR3, in full, reads CASSLAKRGAPFYNEQFF.

At least ten counts were recorded for this clone. Incomplete CDR3 DNA: TGTGCCAGCAGCTTGGGTGCTAGCGGGAAGACC. This translates into CASSLGASGKT. The whole CDR3 sequence is CASSLGASGKTQYF. The chain uses TRBV5-6 and TRBJ2-5, with 9 bases aligning to TRBD2. Read sequence stops 3 residues before the CDR3 end, and the germline J gene provides the missing end. V trimming: 0 bases; J trimming: 6 bases; junction bases outside the gene matches: 3. The CDR3 contains 14 residues. Germline V gene sequence: CDR1 SGHDT, CDR2 YYEEEE. Full variable domain (missing parts from reference TRBV5-6 and TRBJ2-5): DAGVTQSPTHLIKTRGQQVTLRCSPKSGHDTVSWYQQALGQGPQFIFQYYEEEERQRGNFPDRFSGHQFPNYSSELNVNALLLGDSALYLCASSLGASGKTQYFGPGTRLLVL.

This clone has more than one count but fewer than ten. With the read ending 3 residues before the CDR3 end, the germline J gene is used to fill in that end. This chain uses TRBV29-1 with TRBJ2-5; D possibly corresponds to TRBD1 (6 bases). Between the trimmed V and J ends, which lost 4 bases and 1 base, there was a span of 16 bases. From germline, CDR1 is SQVTM and CDR2 ANQGSEA. The CDR3 is 15 amino acids. The CDR3 DNA, read in part, is TGCAGCGTTGCCCTGACAGGAAGGGTCCAAGAGACC. Protein sequence: CSVALTGRVQET. The complete CDR3 protein is CSVALTGRVQETQYF.

This clone was seen ten or more times. The missing CDR3 end, 3 residues past where the read stops, is filled in from the germline J gene. The chain links TRBV5-1 to TRBJ2-3; 14 nucleotides line up with TRBD2. With 2 bases clipped from V and 5 bases from J, the junction kept 7 bases outside the gene matches. The CDR3 is made up of 17 amino acids. Per germline, CDR1 SGHRS and CDR2 YFSETQ. CDR3 amino acids: CASSFRLAGGPGDTQYF. Partial CDR3 DNA: TGCGCCAGCAGCTTCCGACTAGCGGGGGGGCCCGGAGATACG.

This clone was seen repeatedly, ten times or more. The read halts 3 residues ahead of the CDR3 end, with the missing end drawn from the germline J gene. The V gene is TRBV30, the J gene TRBJ2-7; weak D call: TRBD2 (5 bases). This CDR3 has 12 amino acids. CDR1 GTSNPN and CDR2 SVGIG come from the germline V gene (reference sequence). The V gene lost 2 bases and the J gene lost 6 bases, with 11 bases spanning the gap. The sequenced CDR3 bases are TGTGCCTGGAGTCCTTCGAGCGGCGAG. It translates to CAWSPSSGE. In full, the CDR3 is CAWSPSSGEQYF.

Comments on this clone: The read is 3 residues too short to cover the CDR3 end, so that end is filled in from the germline J gene. This chain links TRBV19 with TRBJ2-1, with 12 bases fitting TRBD2. J was trimmed by 9 bases and V by 5 bases; bases with no gene match: 8. The CDR3 is 15 residues long. The germline gives CDR1 LNHDA, CDR2 SQIVND (reference sequence). This CDR3 is CASSLGLAGLGEQFF. CDR3 bases read: TGTGCCAGTAGTCTAGGACTAGCGGGGCTCGGTGAG.

This clone came up many times. The read stops 3 residues short of the end of the CDR3; the missing end is completed from the germline J gene. The chain is built from TRBV6-1 and TRBJ2-3; D possibly corresponds to TRBD1 (6 bases). Germline CDR1 reads MNHNS; CDR2 reads SASEGT. V lost 1 base to trimming and J lost 4 bases, with 15 bases between them. The CDR3 contains 16 residues. The CDR3 protein is CASSEVGASGADTQYF. The sequenced part of the CDR3 DNA is TGTGCCAGCAGTGAAGTGGGGGCCTCGGGTGCAGATACG.

This clone was observed a few times. The part of the CDR3 DNA that was read is TGTGCCAGTAAGTGGTCCGACAGGGCTAGGTCTGAA. This encodes CASKWSDRARSE. The full-length CDR3 reads as CASKWSDRARSEAFF. The genes are TRBV19 and TRBJ1-1; TRBD1 matches at 7 bases. From the germline J gene comes the end of the CDR3, since the read stops 3 residues before it. V dropped 7 bases and J dropped 6; count of bases not matched to a gene: 14. The CDR3 is 15 amino acids. From germline, CDR1 is LNHDA and CDR2 SQIVND (reference sequence).

This clone was found many times. The read falls 3 residues short of the CDR3 end, and the missing part is taken from the germline J gene. V and J are TRBV20-1 and TRBJ1-5; D is perhaps TRBD1 (6 bases). Looked up from germline, CDR1 is DFQATT and CDR2 is SNEGSKA (reference sequence). With 3 bases removed from V and 2 bases from J, the gap between germline ends came to 11 bases. This CDR3 spans 14 amino acids. CDR3 residues: CSASRGRGNQPQHF. Partial CDR3 DNA: TGCAGTGCTAGCAGGGGAAGGGGCAATCAGCCC.